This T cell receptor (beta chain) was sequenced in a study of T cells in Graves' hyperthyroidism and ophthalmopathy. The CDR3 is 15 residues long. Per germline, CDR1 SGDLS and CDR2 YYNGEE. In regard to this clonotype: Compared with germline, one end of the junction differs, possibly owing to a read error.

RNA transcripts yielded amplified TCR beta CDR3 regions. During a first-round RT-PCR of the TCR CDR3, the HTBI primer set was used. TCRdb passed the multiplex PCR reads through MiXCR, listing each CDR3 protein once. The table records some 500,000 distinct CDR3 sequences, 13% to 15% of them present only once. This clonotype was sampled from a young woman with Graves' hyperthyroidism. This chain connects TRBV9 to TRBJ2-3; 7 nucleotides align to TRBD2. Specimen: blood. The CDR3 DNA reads TGTGCCAGCACCGCGGGACTATCAATCACAGGTACGCAGTATTTT. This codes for CASTAGLSITGTQYF.